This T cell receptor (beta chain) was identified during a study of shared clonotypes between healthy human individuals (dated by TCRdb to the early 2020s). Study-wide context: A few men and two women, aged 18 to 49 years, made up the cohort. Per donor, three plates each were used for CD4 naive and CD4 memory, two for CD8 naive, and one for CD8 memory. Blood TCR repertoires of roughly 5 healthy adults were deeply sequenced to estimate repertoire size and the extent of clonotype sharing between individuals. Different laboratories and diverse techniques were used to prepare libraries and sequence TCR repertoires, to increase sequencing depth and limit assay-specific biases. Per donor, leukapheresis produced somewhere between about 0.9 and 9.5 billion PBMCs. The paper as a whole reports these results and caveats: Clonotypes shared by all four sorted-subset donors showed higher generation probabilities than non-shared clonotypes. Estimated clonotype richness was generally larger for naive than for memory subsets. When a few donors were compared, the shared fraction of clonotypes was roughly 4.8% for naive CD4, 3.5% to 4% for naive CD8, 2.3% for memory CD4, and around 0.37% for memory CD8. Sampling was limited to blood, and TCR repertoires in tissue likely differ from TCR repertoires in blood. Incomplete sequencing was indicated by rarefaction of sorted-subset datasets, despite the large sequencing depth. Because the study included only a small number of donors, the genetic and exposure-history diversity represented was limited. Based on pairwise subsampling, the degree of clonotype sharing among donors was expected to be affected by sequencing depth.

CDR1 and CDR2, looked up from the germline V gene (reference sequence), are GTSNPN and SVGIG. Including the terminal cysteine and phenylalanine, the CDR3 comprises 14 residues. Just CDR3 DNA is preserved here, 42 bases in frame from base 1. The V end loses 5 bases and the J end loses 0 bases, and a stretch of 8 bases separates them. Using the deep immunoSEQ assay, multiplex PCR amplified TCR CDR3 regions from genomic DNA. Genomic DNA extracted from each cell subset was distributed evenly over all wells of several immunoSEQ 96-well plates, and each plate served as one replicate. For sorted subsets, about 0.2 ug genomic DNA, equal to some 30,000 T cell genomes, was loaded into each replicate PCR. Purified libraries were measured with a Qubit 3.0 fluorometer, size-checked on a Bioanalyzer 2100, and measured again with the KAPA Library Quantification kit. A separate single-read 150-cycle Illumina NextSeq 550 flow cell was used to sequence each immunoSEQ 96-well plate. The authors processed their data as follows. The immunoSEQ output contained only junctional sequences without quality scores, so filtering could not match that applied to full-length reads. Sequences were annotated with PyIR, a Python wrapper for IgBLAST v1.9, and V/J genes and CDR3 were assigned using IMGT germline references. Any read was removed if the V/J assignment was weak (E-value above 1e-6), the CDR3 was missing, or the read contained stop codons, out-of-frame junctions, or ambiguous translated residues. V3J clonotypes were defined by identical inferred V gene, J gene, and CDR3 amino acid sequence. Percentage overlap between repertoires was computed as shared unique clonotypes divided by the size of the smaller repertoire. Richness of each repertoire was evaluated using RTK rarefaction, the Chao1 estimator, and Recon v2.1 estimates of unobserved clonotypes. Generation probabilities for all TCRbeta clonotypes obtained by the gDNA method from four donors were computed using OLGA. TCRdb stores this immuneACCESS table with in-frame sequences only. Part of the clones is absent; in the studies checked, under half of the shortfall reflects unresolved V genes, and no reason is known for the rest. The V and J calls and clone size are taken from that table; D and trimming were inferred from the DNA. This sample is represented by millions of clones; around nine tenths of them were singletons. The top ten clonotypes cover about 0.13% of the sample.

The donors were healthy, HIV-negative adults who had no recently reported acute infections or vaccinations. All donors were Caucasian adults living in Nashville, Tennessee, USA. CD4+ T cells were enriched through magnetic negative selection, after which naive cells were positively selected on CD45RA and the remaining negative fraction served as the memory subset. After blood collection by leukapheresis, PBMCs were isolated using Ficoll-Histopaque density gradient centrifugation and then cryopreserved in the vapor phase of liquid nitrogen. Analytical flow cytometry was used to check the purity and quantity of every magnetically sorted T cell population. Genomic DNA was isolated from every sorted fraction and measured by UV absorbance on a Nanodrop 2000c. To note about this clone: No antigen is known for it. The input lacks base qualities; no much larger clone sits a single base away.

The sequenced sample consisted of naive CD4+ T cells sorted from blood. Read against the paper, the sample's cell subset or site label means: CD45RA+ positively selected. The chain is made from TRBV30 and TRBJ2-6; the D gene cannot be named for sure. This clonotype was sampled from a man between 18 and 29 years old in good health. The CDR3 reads CAWREDSGANVLTF. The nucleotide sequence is TGTGCCTGGCGAGAGGACTCTGGGGCCAACGTCCTGACTTTC.